The rows below give T cell receptor beta chains drawn from one sample of a study of shared clonotypes between healthy human individuals. This table comes from immunoSEQ multiplex PCR, and its TCRdb copy is limited to in-frame clones, with some not included. This sample has around 1,900,000 clones; 85% to 95% occur once, and the top ten carry 1.5% to 2%. The specimen sequenced was naive CD8+ T cells from PBMCs. The receptors derive from a man aged 18 to 29 in good health. Some clones in this sample may be carry-over from other donors' samples. The CDR3 runs from the conserved cysteine through the conserved F or W. D genes are given only for firm matches. Clone size is stated in some rows and not others, as once, few, many or a class when expanded.

clone_size	v_call	j_call	d_call	cdr3_nt	cdr3_aa
NA	TRBV27	TRBJ2-1	NA	TGTGCCAGTTATACCGGGACTTCCTCCTACAATGAGCAGTTCTTC	CASYTGTSSYNEQFF
NA	TRBV5-1	TRBJ2-5	TRBD1	TGCGCCAGCAGCACCGGACAGGGGGAAGAGACCCAGTACTTC	CASSTGQGEETQYF
NA	TRBV28	TRBJ2-7	TRBD2	TGTGCCAGCAGTTTAGTCCGGCGGGGGAACTACGAGCAGTACTTC	CASSLVRRGNYEQYF
NA	TRBV4-1	TRBJ1-4	NA	TGCGCCAGCAGCCTAGTAGTCATTGAAAAACTGTTTTTT	CASSLVVIEKLFF
NA	TRBV29-1	TRBJ2-7	NA	TGCAGCGTTGAGGCCGGAGGTGACGAGCAGTACTTC	CSVEAGGDEQYF
NA	TRBV9	TRBJ1-5	NA	TGTGCCAGCAGCTTGGATGGTGATAGCAATCAGCCCCAGCATTTT	CASSLDGDSNQPQHF
once	TRBV9	TRBJ2-7	TRBD1	TGTGCCAGCAGCATGGGACAGAGCTCCTACGAGCAGTACTTC	CASSMGQSSYEQYF
NA	TRBV10-3	TRBJ2-1	TRBD1	TGTGCCATCAGAGGGACAGGGGGCAACAATGAGCAGTTCTTC	CAIRGTGGNNEQFF
NA	TRBV12-5	TRBJ1-5	NA	TGTGCTAGTGGTTTGGGCAAGGGTCAGCCCCAGCATTTT	CASGLGKGQPQHF
NA	TRBV7-8	TRBJ1-6	NA	TGTGCCAGCAGCCCTCGGACAGAAGGAATTTCACCCCTCCACTTT	CASSPRTEGISPLHF
NA	TRBV7-9	TRBJ2-3	NA	TGTGCCAGCAGCTTTATAGGAGCTAGCACAGATACGCAGTATTTT	CASSFIGASTDTQYF
NA	TRBV6-1	TRBJ2-7	TRBD1	TGTGCCAGCAGCTGGACAGGGTTGTCCTACGAGCAGTACTTC	CASSWTGLSYEQYF
NA	TRBV4-2	TRBJ2-7	NA	TGTGCCAGCAGCCAAGAACGGGGCTACGAGCAGTACTTC	CASSQERGYEQYF
NA	TRBV9	TRBJ2-2	TRBD1	TGTGCCAGCAGCCTAAACCCCGGGACAGGGCGTTCCGGGGAGCTGTTTTTT	CASSLNPGTGRSGELFF
NA	TRBV7-9	TRBJ1-1	NA	TGTGCCAGCAGCGGACTGGTTTCCGGGCGAATCCTGAACACTGAAGCTTTCTTT	CASSGLVSGRILNTEAFF
NA	TRBV2	TRBJ1-1	NA	TGTGCCAGCAGTGGGGCAGGGAGGCCTGAAGCTTTCTTT	CASSGAGRPEAFF
NA	TRBV27	TRBJ2-7	TRBD1	TGTGCCAGCAGCCGGACAGGGTTCCACGAGCAGTACTTC	CASSRTGFHEQYF
NA	TRBV27	TRBJ2-7	TRBD1	TGTGCCAGCAGTTTAGGGGCAGGACAGGGTCCCCACGAGCAGTACTTC	CASSLGAGQGPHEQYF
few	TRBV9	TRBJ2-3	NA	TGTGCCAGCAGCTCGGGACGCACAGATACGCAGTATTTT	CASSSGRTDTQYF
NA	TRBV15	TRBJ2-7	NA	TGTGCCACCAGCCGCAGGTCCTACTACGAGCAGTACTTC	CATSRRSYYEQYF
NA	TRBV28	TRBJ2-7	NA	TGTGCCAGCAAAGAAATGAGCCATTACGAGCAGTACTTC	CASKEMSHYEQYF
NA	TRBV5-6	TRBJ2-2	NA	TGTGCCAGCAGCTTGGAGGGGTTAGGGGAGCTGTTTTTT	CASSLEGLGELFF
NA	TRBV28	TRBJ2-2	NA	TGTGCCAGCAGTACGACCGCTATATACACCGGGGAGCTGTTTTTT	CASSTTAIYTGELFF
NA	TRBV7-8	TRBJ2-7	NA	TGTGCCAGCAGCTTAGGCCCTAGACATGTCCCCGAGCAGTACTTC	CASSLGPRHVPEQYF
NA	TRBV7-6	TRBJ2-1	NA	TGTGCCAGCAGCTTACTGGGGGAAGATTTCAATGAGCAGTTCTTC	CASSLLGEDFNEQFF
NA	TRBV7-9	TRBJ1-4	NA	TGTGCCAGCAGCCAAGGACCCAGAACTAATGAAAAACTGTTTTTT	CASSQGPRTNEKLFF
NA	TRBV5-6	TRBJ2-1	NA	TGTGCCAGCAGCCTCGGACAGACAAAGTTCTTC	CASSLGQTKFF